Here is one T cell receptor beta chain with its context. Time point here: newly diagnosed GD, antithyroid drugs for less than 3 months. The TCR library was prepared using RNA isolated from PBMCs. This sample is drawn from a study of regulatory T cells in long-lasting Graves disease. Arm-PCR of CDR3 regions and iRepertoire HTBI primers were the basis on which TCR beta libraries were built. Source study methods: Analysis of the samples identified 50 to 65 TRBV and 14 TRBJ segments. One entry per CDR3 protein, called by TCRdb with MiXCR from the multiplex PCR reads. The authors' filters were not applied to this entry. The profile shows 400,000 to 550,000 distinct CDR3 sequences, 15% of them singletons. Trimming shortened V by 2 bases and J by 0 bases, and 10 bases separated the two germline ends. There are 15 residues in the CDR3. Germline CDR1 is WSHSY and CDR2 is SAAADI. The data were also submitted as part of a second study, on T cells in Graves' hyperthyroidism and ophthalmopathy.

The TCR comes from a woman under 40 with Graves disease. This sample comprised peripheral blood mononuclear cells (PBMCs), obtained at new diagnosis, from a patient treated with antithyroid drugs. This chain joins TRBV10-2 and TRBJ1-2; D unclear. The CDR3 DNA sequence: TGCGCCAGCAGTGAGGGACGGCGATCTAACTATGGCTACACCTTC. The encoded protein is CASSEGRRSNYGYTF.